The 17 T cell receptor beta chains below come from one sample, sequenced in a study of cytomegalovirus exposure and HLA in healthy donors. PCR amplification relied on 60 Vbeta primers (plus 13 Jbeta primers). Repertoires were generated with immunoSEQ multiplex PCR, while TCRdb's copy carries only in-frame clones and drops some. This table has about 200,000 clones, almost 70% appearing once. Source material: PBMCs. These receptors were taken from a man aged 40-49 years in good health and CMV-seropositive.

In this sample, this clone turned up a few times. Other DNA sequences within the sample encode an identical CDR3. The gene calls are TRBV7-2 and TRBJ1-2; TRBD1 is a possible D gene (6 bases). Germline values: CDR1 SGHTA, CDR2 FQGNSA. CDR3 length equals 12 residues. V lost 1 base, J lost 7 bases, and 7 bases lay in between. The DNA for the CDR3 is TGTGCCAGCAGCTTAGACAGGGCTGGCTACACCTTC. Encoded protein: CASSLDRAGYTF.

The V gene is TRBV6-6, the J gene TRBJ2-7; tentative D call: TRBD2 (6 bases). Per the germline V gene, CDR1 is MNHNY and CDR2 is SVGAGI (reference sequence). The ends were cut back, 5 bases at V and 2 bases at J, with 13 bases in the middle. The CDR3 extends over 14 amino acids. This CDR3 reads CASSGAGLTYEQYF. DNA of the CDR3: TGTGCCAGCAGTGGGGCGGGGCTCACCTACGAGCAGTACTTC.

The chain joins TRBV5-8 to TRBJ1-1; D may be TRBD1 (5 bases). Germline V lookup: CDR1 SGHTS, CDR2 YDEGEE. The CDR3 is 16 residues long. Trimming took off 4 bases at V and 1 base at J, with 17 bases between the two ends. CDR3 nucleotide sequence: TGTGCCAGCAGCGATATTCGGGAGGGGAAGAACACTGAAGCTTTCTTT. Its protein product is CASSDIREGKNTEAFF.

The chain carries TRBV28 and TRBJ1-6; perhaps TRBD1 as D (5 bases). The CDR3 length is 14 residues. The V end was cut by 2 bases, the J end by 5 bases, with 7 bases between. Per germline, CDR1 MDHEN and CDR2 SYDVKM. The CDR3 spells CASSLIGDNSPLHF. Here the CDR3 DNA reads TGTGCCAGCAGTTTAATAGGGGATAATTCACCCCTCCACTTT. The whole variable domain, remainder taken from reference TRBV28 and TRBJ1-6, is DVKVTQSSRYLVKRTGEKVFLECVQDMDHENMFWYRQDPGLGLRLIYFSYDVKMKEKGDIPEGYSVSREKKERFSLILESASTNQTSMYLCASSLIGDNSPLHFGNGTRLTVT.

J is TRBJ1-5 and V is TRBV15, with a weak D call TRBD1 (5 bases). Trimming cost V 1 base and J 5 bases, with 9 bases left between them. The CDR3 has 14 residues. CDR1 and CDR2 from the germline V gene are LNHNV and YYDKDF (reference sequence). Written as DNA, the CDR3 is TGTGCCACCAGCAGAGGGGGCATCGATCAGCCCCAGCATTTT. This translates into CATSRGGIDQPQHF.

The chain employs TRBV5-1 and TRBJ1-3; 8 bases are a match to TRBD1. Losses at the gene ends were 0 bases for V and 3 bases for J; bases not matched to a gene: 2. Germline CDR1 is SGHRS and CDR2 is YFSETQ. The CDR3 runs to 15 residues. For the CDR3, the DNA is TGCGCCAGCAGCTTGGATGGGACAGGTGGAAACACCATATATTTT. Residues: CASSLDGTGGNTIYF.

This clone was observed once. CDR3 residues: CASSDFGGATDTQYF. The CDR3 DNA reads as TGTGCCAGCAGTGATTTCGGGGGGGCCACAGATACGCAGTATTTT. The chain couples TRBV6-4 to TRBJ2-3, with TRBD2 matching 8 bases. V was clipped by 3 bases and J by 2 bases; unmatched bases: 4. Germline CDR1 reads MRHNA; CDR2 reads SNTAGT. CDR3 length equals 15 residues.

The chain has TRBV5-4 and TRBJ1-2, with D tentatively TRBD1 (6 bases). The ends were cut back, 4 bases at V and 5 bases at J, with 12 bases in the middle. Per germline, CDR1 SGHNT and CDR2 YYREEE (reference sequence). The CDR3 sequence is 13 residues long. DNA for the CDR3: TGTGCCAGCAGCCTCACAGGGAAATATGGCTACACCTTC. This sequence encodes CASSLTGKYGYTF.

The chain joins TRBV19 to TRBJ2-3; 7 nucleotides agree with TRBD1. V gave up 4 bases and J gave up 6 bases; unmatched junction bases: 10. Germline values: CDR1 LNHDA, CDR2 SQIVND (reference sequence). This CDR3 comprises 15 residues. The CDR3 is CASSRESTGRDTQYF. The DNA of the CDR3 is TGTGCCAGTAGTAGGGAATCGACAGGGCGGGATACGCAGTATTTT.

This clone has a handful of counts. The CDR3 DNA reads as TGTGCCAGCACCCCGCTGGGACAGGGGGCCCATGGCTACACCTTC. Encoded protein: CASTPLGQGAHGYTF. The V call is TRBV9, the J call TRBJ1-2; 12 positions agree with TRBD1. The CDR3 runs 15 residues. V dropped 6 bases and J dropped 6; count of bases not matched to a gene: 9. Germline values: CDR1 SGDLS, CDR2 YYNGEE. Drawing the rest from reference TRBV9 and TRBJ1-2, the complete variable domain is DSGVTQTPKHLITATGQRVTLRCSPRSGDLSVYWYQQSLDQGLQFLIQYYNGEERAKGNILERFSAQQFPDLHSELNLSSLELGDSALYFCASTPLGQGAHGYTFGSGTRLTVV.

The chain links TRBV2 to TRBJ1-1; D is perhaps TRBD1 (6 bases). Germline V gene data show CDR1 as SNHLY and CDR2 as FYNNEI. The V end lost 7 bases, the J end lost 11 bases, and 20 bases lay between the germline ends. CDR3 length: 13 amino acids. The CDR3: CASTRIQGGSAFF. The CDR3 nucleotides read TGTGCCAGCACCCGCATCCAAGGGGGTTCGGCTTTCTTT.

This clone has just one count. The J gene is TRBJ1-1, the V gene TRBV5-1; D might be TRBD1 (5 bases). Germline V gene data show CDR1 as SGHRS and CDR2 as YFSETQ. V lost 1 base, J lost 1 base, and 8 bases lay in between. The CDR3 contains 14 residues. CDR3 in DNA: TGCGCCAGCAGCTTGAGGGGAGGGAACACTGAAGCTTTCTTT. This codes for CASSLRGGNTEAFF.

The chain links TRBV27 to TRBJ1-2; 9 nucleotides line up with TRBD1. Germline CDR1 reads MNHEY; CDR2 reads SMNVEV (reference sequence). The CDR3 spans 14 residues. V dropped 6 bases and J dropped 7; count of bases not matched to a gene: 9. The CDR3 here is CASSWRDRAGGYTF. CDR3 bases: TGTGCCAGCAGCTGGCGGGACAGGGCTGGTGGCTACACCTTC.

The V gene is TRBV5-1, the J gene TRBJ2-5; 7 bases map to TRBD1. This CDR3 has 15 amino acids. The V and J ends lost 4 bases and 4 bases, in that order; junction bases with no gene match: 10. Germline CDR1 SGHRS, CDR2 YFSETQ. CDR3 DNA: TGCGCCAGCAGCCTTAGGGGGCCCCGCCGAGAGACCCAGTACTTC. It specifies CASSLRGPRRETQYF.

The CDR3 DNA is TGTGCCAGCAGCTCCGACTTAAATCAGCCCCAGCATTTT. It codes for CASSSDLNQPQHF. The chain carries TRBV5-4 and TRBJ1-5; D call uncertain. The CDR3 is made up of 13 amino acids. CDR1 is SGHNT and CDR2 is YYREEE in the germline V gene (reference sequence). V lost 3 bases, J lost 4 bases, and 8 bases lay in between.

This clone was seen a handful of times. The chain employs TRBV5-1 and TRBJ2-5, with a tentative D call TRBD1 (5 bases). The CDR3 has 14 amino acids. The germline V and J ends were trimmed by 4 bases and 11 bases, with 21 bases remaining between them. Germline V gene data show CDR1 as SGHRS and CDR2 as YFSETQ. The CDR3 DNA reads TGCGCCAGCAGCCATAACAGTGGGGCTGAGGAGCAGTACTTC. It translates to CASSHNSGAEEQYF. The whole variable domain, remainder taken from reference TRBV5-1 and TRBJ2-5, is KAGVTQTPRYLIKTRGQQVTLSCSPISGHRSVSWYQQTPGQGLQFLFEYFSETQRNKGNFPGRFSGRQFSNSRSEMNVSTLELGDSALYLCASSHNSGAEEQYFGPGTRLLVL.

Worth noting for this clone: At one end, the junction sequence differs from germline, possibly due to a read error. Other nucleotide sequences from this sample produce the same CDR3. This sequence joins TRBV6-1 and TRBJ1-5; perhaps TRBD1 as D (5 bases). The CDR3 loop spans 15 amino acids. Germline CDR1 and CDR2: MNHNS and SASEGT. CDR3 nucleotide sequence: TGCGCCAGCGGGAACCGGGGGGGTAGCAATCAGCCCCAGCATTTT. It codes for CASGNRGGSNQPQHF.